This TCR beta chain was found in a study of OX40 agonist ivuxolimab in advanced cancers. Here immunoSEQ multiplex PCR was the method, and the copy in TCRdb shows in-frame clones only, minus some. The sample has fewer than 85,000 clones, 90% seen once. Looked up from germline, CDR1 is SGHRS and CDR2 is YFSETQ. The CDR3 length is 14 residues. Between the trimmed V and J ends, which lost 2 bases and 3 bases, there was a span of 11 bases. The sequencing here drew on CD4+ or CD8+ T cells sorted from blood, taken in a trial of the OX40 agonist ivuxolimab. This receptor was obtained from an adult with an advanced solid tumor such as melanoma, head and neck, liver or kidney cancer. The V and J genes are TRBV5-1 and TRBJ1-1, with no clear D. The CDR3 loop is CASSFHGWDTEAFF. The CDR3 DNA follows: TGCGCCAGCAGCTTTCACGGGTGGGACACTGAAGCTTTCTTT.